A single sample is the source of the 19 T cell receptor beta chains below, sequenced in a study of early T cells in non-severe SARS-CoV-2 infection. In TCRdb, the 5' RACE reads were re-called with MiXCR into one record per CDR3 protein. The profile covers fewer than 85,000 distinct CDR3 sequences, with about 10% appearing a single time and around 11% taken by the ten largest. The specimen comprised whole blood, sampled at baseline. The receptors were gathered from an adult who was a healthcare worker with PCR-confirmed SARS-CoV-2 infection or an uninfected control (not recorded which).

CDR3 in amino acids: CASSPRRGNTYEQYF. In DNA, the CDR3 is TGTGCCAGCAGCCCACGGAGGGGTAACACCTACGAGCAGTACTTC. V is TRBV7-6 and J is TRBJ2-7, with D tentatively TRBD2 (6 bases). V was clipped by 5 bases and J by 2 bases, with 16 bases between them. The CDR3 consists of 15 residues. Germline CDR1 reads SGHVS; CDR2 reads FNYEAQ.

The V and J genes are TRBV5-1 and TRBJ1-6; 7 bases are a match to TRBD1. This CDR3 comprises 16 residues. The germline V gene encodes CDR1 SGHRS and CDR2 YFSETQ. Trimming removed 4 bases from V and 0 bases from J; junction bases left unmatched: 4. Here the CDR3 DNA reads TGCGCCAGCAGCACAGGGGAGAGCTCCTATAATTCACCCCTCCACTTT. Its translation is CASSTGESSYNSPLHF. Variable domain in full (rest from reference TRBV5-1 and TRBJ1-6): KAGVTQTPRYLIKTRGQQVTLSCSPISGHRSVSWYQQTPGQGLQFLFEYFSETQRNKGNFPGRFSGRQFSNSRSEMNVSTLELGDSALYLCASSTGESSYNSPLHFGNGTRLTVT.

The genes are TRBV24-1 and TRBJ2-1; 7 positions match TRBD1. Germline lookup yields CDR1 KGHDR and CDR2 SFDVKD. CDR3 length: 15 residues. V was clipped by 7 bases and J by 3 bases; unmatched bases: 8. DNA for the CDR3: TGTGCCACCAGCGCAGGGGGATGGGACTACAATGAGCAGTTCTTC. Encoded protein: CATSAGGWDYNEQFF.

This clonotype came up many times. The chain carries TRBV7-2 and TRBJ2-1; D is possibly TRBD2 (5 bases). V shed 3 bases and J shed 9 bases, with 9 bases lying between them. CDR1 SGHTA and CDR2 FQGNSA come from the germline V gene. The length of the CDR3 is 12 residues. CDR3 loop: CASSLRATEQFF. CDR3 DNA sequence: TGTGCCAGCAGCTTGAGGGCGACTGAGCAGTTCTTC.

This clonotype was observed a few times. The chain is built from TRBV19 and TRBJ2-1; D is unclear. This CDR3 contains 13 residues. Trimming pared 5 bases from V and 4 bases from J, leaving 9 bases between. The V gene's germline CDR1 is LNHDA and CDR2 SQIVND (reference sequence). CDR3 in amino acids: CASSPREYNEQFF. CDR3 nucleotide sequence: TGTGCCAGTAGTCCTCGAGAGTACAATGAGCAGTTCTTC.

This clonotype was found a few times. CDR3 sequence: CSAYLFGGSYNSPLHF. The CDR3 nucleotides read TGCAGTGCCTACCTCTTCGGGGGGTCCTATAATTCACCCCTCCACTTT. J is TRBJ1-6 and V is TRBV20-1; TRBD1 might be the D (5 bases). The ends were cut back, 6 bases at V and 1 base at J, with 16 bases in the middle. The germline CDR1 and CDR2 sequences are DFQATT and SNEGSKA (reference sequence). This CDR3 has 16 amino acids.

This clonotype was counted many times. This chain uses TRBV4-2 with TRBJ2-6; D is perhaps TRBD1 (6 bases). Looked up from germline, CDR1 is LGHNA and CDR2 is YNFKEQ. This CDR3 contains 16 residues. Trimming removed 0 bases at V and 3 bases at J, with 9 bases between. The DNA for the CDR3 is TGTGCCAGCAGCCAAGATGAGGGGGTTGGGGCCAACGTCCTGACTTTC. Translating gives CASSQDEGVGANVLTF.

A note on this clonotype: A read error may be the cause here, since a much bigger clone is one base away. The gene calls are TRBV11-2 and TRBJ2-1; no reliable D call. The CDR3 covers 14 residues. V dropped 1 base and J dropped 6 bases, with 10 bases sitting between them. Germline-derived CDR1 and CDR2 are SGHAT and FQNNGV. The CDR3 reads CASSLGVSCNEQFF. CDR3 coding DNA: TGTGCCAGCAGCTTAGGGGTGAGTTGCAATGAGCAGTTCTTC.

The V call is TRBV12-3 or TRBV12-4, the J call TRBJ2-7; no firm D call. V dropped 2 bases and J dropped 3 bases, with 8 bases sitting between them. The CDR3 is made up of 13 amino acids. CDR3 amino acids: CASSLLGRYEQYF. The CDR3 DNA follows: TGTGCCAGCAGTTTATTAGGTCGCTACGAGCAGTACTTC.

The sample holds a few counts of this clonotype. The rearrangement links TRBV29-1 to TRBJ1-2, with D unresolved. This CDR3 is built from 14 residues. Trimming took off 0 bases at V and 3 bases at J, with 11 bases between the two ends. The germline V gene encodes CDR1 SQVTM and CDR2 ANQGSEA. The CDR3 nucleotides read TGCAGCGTTGAAGATCGCACGGGGTACTATGGCTACACCTTC. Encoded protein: CSVEDRTGYYGYTF.

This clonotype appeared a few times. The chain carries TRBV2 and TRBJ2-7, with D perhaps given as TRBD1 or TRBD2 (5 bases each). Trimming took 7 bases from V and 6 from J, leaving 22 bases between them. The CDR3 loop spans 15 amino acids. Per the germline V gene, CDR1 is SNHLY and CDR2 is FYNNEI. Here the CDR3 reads CASTPPGTAPGEQYF. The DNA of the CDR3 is TGTGCCAGCACACCCCCAGGGACCGCCCCGGGCGAGCAGTACTTC.

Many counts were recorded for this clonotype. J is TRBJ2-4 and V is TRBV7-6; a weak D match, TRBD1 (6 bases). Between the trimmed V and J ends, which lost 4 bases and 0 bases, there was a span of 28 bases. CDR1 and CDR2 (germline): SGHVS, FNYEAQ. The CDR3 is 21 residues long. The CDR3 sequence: CASSCITHNRVAPVAKNIQYF. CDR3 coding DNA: TGTGCCAGCAGCTGTATTACCCATAACAGGGTGGCCCCTGTAGCCAAAAACATTCAGTACTTC.

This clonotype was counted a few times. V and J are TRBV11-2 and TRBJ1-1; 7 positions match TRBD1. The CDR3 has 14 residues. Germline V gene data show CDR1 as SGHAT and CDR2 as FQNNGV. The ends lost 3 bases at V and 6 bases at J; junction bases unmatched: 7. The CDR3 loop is CASSFERGQAEAFF. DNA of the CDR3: TGTGCCAGCAGCTTTGAGAGGGGGCAGGCTGAAGCTTTCTTT.

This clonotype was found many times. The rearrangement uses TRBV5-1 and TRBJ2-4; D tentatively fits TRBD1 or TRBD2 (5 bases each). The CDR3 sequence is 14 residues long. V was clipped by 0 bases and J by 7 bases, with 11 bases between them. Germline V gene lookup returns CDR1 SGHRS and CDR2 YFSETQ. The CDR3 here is CASSLEAGTNIQYF. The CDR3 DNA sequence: TGCGCCAGCAGCTTGGAGGCAGGGACGAACATTCAGTACTTC.

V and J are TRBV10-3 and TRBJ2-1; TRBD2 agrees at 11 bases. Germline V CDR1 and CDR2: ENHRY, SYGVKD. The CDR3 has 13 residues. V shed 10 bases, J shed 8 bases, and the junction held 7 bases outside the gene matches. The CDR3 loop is CATGLAGQDEQFF. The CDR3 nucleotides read TGTGCCACAGGACTAGCGGGCCAGGATGAGCAGTTCTTC.

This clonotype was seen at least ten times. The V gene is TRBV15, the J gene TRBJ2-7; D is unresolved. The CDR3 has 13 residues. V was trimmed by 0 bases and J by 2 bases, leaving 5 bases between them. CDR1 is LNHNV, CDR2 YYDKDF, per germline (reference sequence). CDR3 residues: CATSRDPAYEQYF. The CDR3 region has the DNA TGTGCCACCAGCAGAGACCCTGCCTACGAGCAGTACTTC.

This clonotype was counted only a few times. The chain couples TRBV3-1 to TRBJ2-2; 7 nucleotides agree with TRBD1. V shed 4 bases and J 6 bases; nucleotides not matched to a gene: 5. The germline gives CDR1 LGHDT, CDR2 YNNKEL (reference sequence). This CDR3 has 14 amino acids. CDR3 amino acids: CASSLLRGPGELFF. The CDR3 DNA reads TGTGCCAGCAGCCTGTTGAGGGGGCCCGGGGAGCTGTTTTTT.

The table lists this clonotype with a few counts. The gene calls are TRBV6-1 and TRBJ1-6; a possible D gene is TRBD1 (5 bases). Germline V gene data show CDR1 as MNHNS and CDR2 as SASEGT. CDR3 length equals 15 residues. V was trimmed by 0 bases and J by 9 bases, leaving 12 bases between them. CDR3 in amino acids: CASSEALEGTSPLHF. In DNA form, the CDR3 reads TGTGCCAGCAGTGAAGCGTTAGAGGGGACTTCACCCCTCCACTTT.

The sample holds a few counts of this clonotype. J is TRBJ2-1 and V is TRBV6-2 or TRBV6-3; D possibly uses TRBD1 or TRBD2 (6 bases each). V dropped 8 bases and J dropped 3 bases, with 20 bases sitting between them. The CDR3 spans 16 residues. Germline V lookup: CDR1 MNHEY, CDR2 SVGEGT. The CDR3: CASEGDNRDFYNEQFF. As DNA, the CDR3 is TGTGCCAGCGAGGGGGATAACAGGGACTTCTACAATGAGCAGTTCTTC.